This TCR beta chain comes out of a study of blood T cell repertoires in COVID-19. Study as a whole: Donors in the United States, Italy and Spain gave samples during acute or convalescent COVID-19. T cells, B-cell-depleted T cells, or PBMCs provided the cDNA or gDNA that served as material.

This clone has ten or more counts. This CDR3 is 14 amino acids long. Germline V gene lookup returns CDR1 SGHVS and CDR2 FQNEAQ. The V segment lost 4 bases and the J segment 1 base; nucleotides outside the gene matches: 4. Under the authors' procedure: Reference gene primer amplification gave nucleated cell count estimates. TCRdb's copy holds only in-frame clones and misses some; the assay was immunoSEQ multiplex PCR. V and J calls and clone size are as listed in that table; D and trimming were resolved from the DNA. The sample has some 200,000 clones; about 83% are singletons. Material: peripheral blood. The V call is TRBV7-8, the J call TRBJ2-7; 7 nucleotides match TRBD1. The source of this sequence is a woman in her fifties or sixties with active or convalescent COVID-19. CDR3 DNA: TGTGCCAGCAGCTCGACAGGGAAGTCCTACGAGCAGTACGTC. It encodes CASSSTGKSYEQYV.